This TCR beta chain was sequenced during a study of T cells after yellow fever vaccination. This clonotype was recorded many times. TCRdb ran MiXCR on the 5' RACE reads and lists one entry per CDR3 protein. The data show a few hundred thousand distinct CDR3 sequences, around 16% seen once. The germline gives CDR1 SGHRS, CDR2 YFSETQ. V was shortened by 5 bases and J by 6 bases, with 7 bases between the two germline ends. The CDR3 extends over 11 amino acids. The sequence was obtained from a man younger than 30 who received the YFV17D yellow fever vaccine. V gene TRBV5-1 combines with J gene TRBJ2-3; no definite D call. Material: PBMCs, obtained roughly 5 days after the first yellow fever vaccination. The CDR3 here is CASRDGDTQYF. The CDR3 DNA is TGCGCCAGCAGGGACGGCGATACGCAGTATTTT.